These T cell receptor beta chains were read from a single sample in a study of blood T cell repertoires in COVID-19. Using immunoSEQ multiplex PCR, the repertoire was profiled, and TCRdb retains in-frame clones only, with some absent. The sample holds about 130,000 clones, about 77% seen once. Sequencing was carried out using peripheral blood. The origin of the receptors is a man at least 80 years old with acute or convalescent COVID-19. The CDR3 runs from the conserved cysteine through the conserved F or W. The D gene is left open where the match is weak. Clone size, where shown, is once, few, many, or a class for clones that have expanded.

J,D,size,V,CDR3,DNA
TRBJ2-2,NA,NA,TRBV11-2,CASIYSTGELFF,TGTGCCAGCATCTATTCCACCGGGGAGCTGTTTTTT
TRBJ2-7,NA,NA,TRBV5-4,CASSLAGITSYEQYF,TGTGCCAGCAGCTTGGCGGGGATCACGAGCTACGAGCAGTACTTC
TRBJ1-1,NA,NA,TRBV12-3/TRBV12-4,CASSRLHTEAFF,TGTGCCAGCAGTCGACTTCACACTGAAGCTTTCTTT
TRBJ1-3,TRBD1,NA,TRBV9,CASSDTGVISGNTIYF,TGTGCCAGCAGCGATACAGGGGTTATCTCTGGAAACACCATATATTTT
TRBJ2-7,NA,NA,TRBV30,CAWGSGPYEQYF,TGTGCCTGGGGTAGCGGACCCTACGAGCAGTACTTC
TRBJ2-1,TRBD1,NA,TRBV5-1,CASSSGQSYNEQFF,TGCGCCAGCAGCTCGGGACAGTCGTACAATGAGCAGTTCTTC
TRBJ2-2,TRBD2,NA,TRBV2,CASSERRGGGELFF,TGTGCCAGCAGTGAAAGGCGGGGGGGCGGGGAGCTGTTTTTT
TRBJ2-1,NA,NA,TRBV3-1/TRBV3-2,CASSQGGDEQFF,TGTGCCAGCAGCCAAGGGGGGGATGAGCAGTTCTTC
TRBJ2-1,TRBD2,NA,TRBV10-3,CAISEAAGGLYNEQFF,TGTGCCATCAGTGAGGCAGCGGGGGGCTTATACAATGAGCAGTTCTTC
TRBJ2-7,TRBD2,once,TRBV11-2,CASSLGGGGFYEQYF,TGTGCCAGCAGCTTAGGCGGGGGGGGCTTCTACGAGCAGTACTTC
TRBJ2-7,TRBD1,NA,TRBV6-6,CASSRTGAGQGRSYEQYF,TGTGCCAGCAGTCGGACAGGGGCCGGCCAGGGACGATCCTACGAGCAGTACTTC
TRBJ2-7,NA,NA,TRBV2,CASSESLGGAYEQYF,TGTGCCAGCAGTGAAAGTCTTGGGGGCGCCTACGAGCAGTACTTC
TRBJ1-1,NA,few,TRBV6-6,CASRQHGRIEAFF,TGTGCCAGCAGGCAGCACGGCAGGATTGAAGCTTTCTTT
TRBJ1-2,NA,NA,TRBV13,CASSARTDGYGYTF,TGTGCCAGCAGCGCCCGGACAGACGGCTATGGCTACACCTTC
TRBJ1-4,NA,NA,TRBV6-5,CASSYRERANEKLFF,TGTGCCAGCAGTTACAGGGAGAGAGCTAATGAAAAACTGTTTTTT
TRBJ1-2,NA,NA,TRBV27,CASSLSPGNYGYTF,TGTGCCAGCAGTTTATCTCCAGGGAACTATGGCTACACCTTC
TRBJ1-3,NA,NA,TRBV5-1,CASSLEGGGNTIYF,TGCGCCAGCAGCTTGGAAGGGGGAGGAAACACCATATATTTT
TRBJ2-5,NA,NA,TRBV12-5,CASGLVSRDQETQYF,TGTGCTAGTGGTTTGGTCTCGAGGGACCAAGAGACCCAGTACTTC
TRBJ1-2,TRBD1,NA,TRBV13,CASSVDRGNYGYTF,TGTGCCAGCAGCGTAGACAGGGGTAACTATGGCTACACCTTC
TRBJ2-5,NA,NA,TRBV7-8,CASSLFRTVIQETQYF,TGTGCCAGCAGCTTATTCCGGACAGTGATTCAAGAGACCCAGTACTTC
TRBJ1-3,NA,NA,TRBV2,CASSEARETSGNTIYF,TGTGCCAGCAGTGAAGCTCGAGAAACCTCTGGAAACACCATATATTTT
TRBJ2-6,TRBD1,NA,TRBV18,CASSLPGQTSSGANVLTF,TGTGCCAGCTCACTCCCGGGACAGACCAGCTCTGGGGCCAACGTCCTGACTTTC
TRBJ1-1,NA,NA,TRBV28,CASARGGRKNTEAFF,TGTGCCAGTGCGAGAGGAGGTCGGAAGAACACTGAAGCTTTCTTT
TRBJ1-2,NA,NA,TRBV6-5,CASSYSEGYTYGYTF,TGTGCCAGCAGTTACTCTGAGGGTTATACCTATGGCTACACCTTC
TRBJ2-7,TRBD2,NA,TRBV20-1,CSASRESGVRSYEQYF,TGCAGTGCTAGTCGGGAAAGCGGGGTTCGATCCTACGAGCAGTACTTC
TRBJ1-2,NA,NA,TRBV28,CASSKGDGYGYTF,TGTGCCAGCAGCAAGGGGGACGGCTATGGCTACACCTTC
TRBJ1-2,NA,many,TRBV5-1,CASSLVVGGNYGYTF,TGCGCCAGCAGCTTGGTGGTAGGGGGTAACTATGGCTACACCTTC
TRBJ2-5,TRBD1,NA,TRBV7-7,CASSLTGARGETQYF,TGTGCTAGCAGCTTAACAGGGGCGAGGGGAGAGACCCAGTACTTC
TRBJ2-3,TRBD2,NA,TRBV11-2,CASSKTSRQAGATDTQYF,TGTGCCAGCAGCAAAACGAGTAGACAAGCGGGGGCCACAGATACGCAGTATTTT
TRBJ2-2,TRBD1,NA,TRBV5-8,CASSSTRQGFTGELFF,TGTGCCAGCAGCTCCACTCGACAGGGGTTCACCGGGGAGCTGTTTTTT
TRBJ2-1,TRBD2,NA,TRBV24-1,CATSDPTMRRGGFQFF,TGTGCCACCAGTGATCCCACCATGCGGAGGGGAGGGTTTCAGTTCTTC
TRBJ1-1,TRBD1,NA,TRBV3-1/TRBV3-2,CASSRLTGGTEAFF,TGTGCCAGCAGCCGGCTGACAGGGGGAACTGAAGCTTTCTTT
TRBJ2-7,NA,NA,TRBV18,CASSPPGHHEQYF,TGTGCCAGCTCACCGCCCGGACACCACGAGCAGTACTTC
TRBJ2-5,TRBD1,NA,TRBV6-5,CASSRDRVTETQYF,TGTGCCAGTAGCCGGGACAGGGTGACGGAGACCCAGTACTTC
TRBJ2-4,TRBD1,medium-sized,TRBV13,CASRVRGGAGKNIQYF,TGTGCCAGCAGAGTTCGAGGGGGCGCAGGCAAAAACATTCAGTACTTC
TRBJ2-7,NA,NA,TRBV7-2,CASSLLSGWGTYEQYF,TGTGCCAGCAGCCTACTTTCGGGATGGGGTACCTACGAGCAGTACTTC
TRBJ2-1,NA,NA,TRBV7-8,CASSLPTFNEQFF,TGTGCCAGCAGCCTCCCTACCTTCAATGAGCAGTTCTTC
TRBJ2-7,TRBD1,few,TRBV6-5,CASRRGQGGYEQYF,TGTGCCAGCAGACGAGGACAGGGGGGTTACGAGCAGTACTTC
TRBJ1-2,NA,many,TRBV6-5,CASRWPGATYGYTF,TGTGCCAGCAGGTGGCCTGGAGCCACTTATGGCTACACCTTC
TRBJ1-6,NA,NA,TRBV3-1/TRBV3-2,CASSQGQINSPLHF,TGTGCCAGCAGCCAAGGACAGATTAATTCACCCCTCCACTTT
TRBJ2-1,TRBD2,NA,TRBV7-9,CASSLATSGGSHNEQFF,TGTGCCAGCAGCCTCGCCACTAGCGGGGGTTCCCACAATGAGCAGTTCTTC
TRBJ2-1,TRBD1,NA,TRBV2,CASRDRGSYNEQFF,TGTGCCAGCAGGGACAGGGGTTCCTACAATGAGCAGTTCTTC
TRBJ2-7,NA,once,TRBV7-9,CASSSQTAYYEQYF,TGTGCCAGCAGCTCACAGACAGCCTACTACGAGCAGTACTTC
TRBJ1-1,NA,few,TRBV7-2,CASSKQWGSEAFF,TGTGCCAGCAGCAAACAATGGGGCAGTGAAGCTTTCTTT
TRBJ2-7,NA,few,TRBV3-1/TRBV3-2,CASSQVGAAGQYF,TGTGCCAGCAGCCAAGTTGGGGCAGCTGGGCAGTACTTC
TRBJ1-2,TRBD1,once,TRBV10-3,CAISESRDSDGYTF,TGTGCCATCAGTGAGTCTAGGGACAGCGATGGCTACACCTTC
TRBJ2-7,NA,NA,TRBV4-1,CASSQAATYEQYF,TGCGCCAGCAGCCAAGCTGCGACCTACGAGCAGTACTTC
TRBJ2-3,TRBD2,NA,TRBV11-2,CASSLNWGGDTQYF,TGTGCCAGCAGCTTAAATTGGGGGGGAGATACGCAGTATTTT
TRBJ1-2,NA,NA,TRBV4-2,CASSQVEDGYTF,TGTGCCAGCAGCCAAGTGGAGGATGGCTACACCTTC